This T cell receptor (beta chain) emerged from a study of Graves' ophthalmopathy and Graves' hyperthyroidism. The CDR3 is 14 residues long. Unmatched junction bases numbered 4, after V lost 2 bases and J lost 5 bases. Germline V gene sequence: CDR1 SQVTM, CDR2 ANQGSEA. Other autoimmune diseases, uncontrolled infections, pregnancy or lactation excluded patients from enrollment. Study-level results: Built on 13 signatures, a model told ophthalmopathy apart from stable hyperthyroidism with over 85% sensitivity and around 80% specificity. Ophthalmopathy progression cases were predicted by the model with roughly 71% sensitivity and 72.22% specificity.

The TCR beta CDR3 regions underwent amplification from RNA transcripts. HTBI primers were employed in first-round RT-PCR, then a second-round multiplex PCR followed. TCRdb re-derived calls from the multiplex PCR reads in MiXCR, one entry per CDR3 protein. This table holds 230,000 or so distinct CDR3 sequences, around 45% found once. As to this clonotype: Its target is not known.

The sequence was obtained from an adult man with Graves' ophthalmopathy. This chain uses TRBV29-1 with TRBJ2-2, with 8 bases fitting TRBD1. Sequenced sample: peripheral blood. This chain's CDR3 is CSVESGGRTGELFF. The CDR3 DNA reads as TGCAGCGTTGAATCAGGGGGCAGGACCGGGGAGCTGTTTTTT.